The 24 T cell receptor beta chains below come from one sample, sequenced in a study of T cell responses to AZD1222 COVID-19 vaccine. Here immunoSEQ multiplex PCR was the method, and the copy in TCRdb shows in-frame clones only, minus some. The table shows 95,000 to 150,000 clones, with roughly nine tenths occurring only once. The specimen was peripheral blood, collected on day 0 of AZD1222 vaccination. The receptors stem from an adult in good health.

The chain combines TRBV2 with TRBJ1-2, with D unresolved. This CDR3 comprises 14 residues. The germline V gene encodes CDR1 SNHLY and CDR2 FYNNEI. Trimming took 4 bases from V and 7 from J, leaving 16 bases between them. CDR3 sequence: CASSGAGKGSGYTF. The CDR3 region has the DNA TGTGCCAGCAGTGGGGCGGGCAAAGGCAGTGGCTACACCTTC.

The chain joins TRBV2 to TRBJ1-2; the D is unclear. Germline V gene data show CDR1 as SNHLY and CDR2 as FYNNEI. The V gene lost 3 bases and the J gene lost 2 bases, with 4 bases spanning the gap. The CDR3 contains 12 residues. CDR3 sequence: CASSDWNYGYTF. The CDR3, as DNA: TGTGCCAGCAGTGACTGGAACTATGGCTACACCTTC.

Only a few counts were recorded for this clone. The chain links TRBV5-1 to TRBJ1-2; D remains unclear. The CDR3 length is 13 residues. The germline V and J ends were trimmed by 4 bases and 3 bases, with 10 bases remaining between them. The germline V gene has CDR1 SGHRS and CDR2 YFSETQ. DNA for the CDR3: TGCGCCAGCAGCCCGGAAGGAGACTATGGCTACACCTTC. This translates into CASSPEGDYGYTF.

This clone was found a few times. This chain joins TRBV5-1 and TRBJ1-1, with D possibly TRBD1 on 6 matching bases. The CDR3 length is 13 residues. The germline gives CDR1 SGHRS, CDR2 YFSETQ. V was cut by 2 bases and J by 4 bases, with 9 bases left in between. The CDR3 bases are TGCGCCAGCAGCTTAAAGGACAGCACTGAAGCTTTCTTT. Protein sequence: CASSLKDSTEAFF.

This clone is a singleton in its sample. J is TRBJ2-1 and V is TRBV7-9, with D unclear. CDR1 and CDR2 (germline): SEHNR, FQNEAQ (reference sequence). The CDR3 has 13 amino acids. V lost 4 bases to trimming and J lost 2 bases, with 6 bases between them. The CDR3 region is CASSSRTYNEQFF. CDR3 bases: TGTGCCAGCAGCTCCAGAACCTACAATGAGCAGTTCTTC.

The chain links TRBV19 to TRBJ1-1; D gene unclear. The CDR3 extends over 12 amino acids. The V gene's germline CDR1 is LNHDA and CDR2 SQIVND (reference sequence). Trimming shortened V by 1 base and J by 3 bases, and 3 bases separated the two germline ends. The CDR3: CASSIGYTEAFF. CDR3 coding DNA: TGTGCCAGTAGTATAGGGTACACTGAAGCTTTCTTT.

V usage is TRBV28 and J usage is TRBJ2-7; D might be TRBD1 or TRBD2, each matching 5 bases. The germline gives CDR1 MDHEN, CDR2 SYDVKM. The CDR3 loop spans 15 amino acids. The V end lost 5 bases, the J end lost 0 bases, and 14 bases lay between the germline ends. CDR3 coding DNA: TGTGCCAGCAGTCCTCCGGGGACGCCCTCCTACGAGCAGTACTTC. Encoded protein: CASSPPGTPSYEQYF.

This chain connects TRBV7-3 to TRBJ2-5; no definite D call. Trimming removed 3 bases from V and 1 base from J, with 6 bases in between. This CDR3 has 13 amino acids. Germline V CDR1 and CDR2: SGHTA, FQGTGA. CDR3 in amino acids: CASSFGVQETQYF. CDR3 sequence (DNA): TGTGCCAGCAGCTTTGGAGTCCAAGAGACCCAGTACTTC.

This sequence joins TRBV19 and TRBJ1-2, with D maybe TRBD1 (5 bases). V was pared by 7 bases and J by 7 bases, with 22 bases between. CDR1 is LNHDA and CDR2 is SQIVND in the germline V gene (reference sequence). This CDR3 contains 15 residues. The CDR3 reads CASTSRPGELRGYTF. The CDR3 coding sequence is TGTGCCAGTACCTCCCGACCGGGGGAACTCCGTGGCTACACCTTC.

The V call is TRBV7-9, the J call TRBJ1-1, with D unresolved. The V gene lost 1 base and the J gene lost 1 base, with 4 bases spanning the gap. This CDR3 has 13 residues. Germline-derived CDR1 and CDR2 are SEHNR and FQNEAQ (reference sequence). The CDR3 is CASSLGRNTEAFF. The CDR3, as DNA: TGTGCCAGCAGCTTAGGCCGGAACACTGAAGCTTTCTTT.

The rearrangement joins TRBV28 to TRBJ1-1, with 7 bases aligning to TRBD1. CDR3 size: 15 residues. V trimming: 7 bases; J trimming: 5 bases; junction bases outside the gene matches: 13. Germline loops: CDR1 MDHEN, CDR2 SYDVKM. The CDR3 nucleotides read TGTGCCAGCACCCCTAGGGGGCCTCGCGGTACTGAAGCTTTCTTT. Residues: CASTPRGPRGTEAFF.

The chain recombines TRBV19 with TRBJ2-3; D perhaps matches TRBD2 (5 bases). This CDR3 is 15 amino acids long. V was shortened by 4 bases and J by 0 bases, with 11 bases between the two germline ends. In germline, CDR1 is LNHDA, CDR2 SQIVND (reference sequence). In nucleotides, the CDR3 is TGTGCCAGTAGTAAGCGGAGTTCTAGCACAGATACGCAGTATTTT. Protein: CASSKRSSSTDTQYF.

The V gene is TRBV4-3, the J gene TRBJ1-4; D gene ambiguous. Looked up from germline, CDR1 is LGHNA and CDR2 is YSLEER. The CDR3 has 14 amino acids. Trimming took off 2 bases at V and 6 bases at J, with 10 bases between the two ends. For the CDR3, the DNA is TGCGCCAGCAGCCAATTTGGACGGGATGAAAAACTGTTTTTT. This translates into CASSQFGRDEKLFF.

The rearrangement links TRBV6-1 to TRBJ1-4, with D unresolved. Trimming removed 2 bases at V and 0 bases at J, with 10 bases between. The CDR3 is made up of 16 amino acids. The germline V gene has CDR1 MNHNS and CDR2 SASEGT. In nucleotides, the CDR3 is TGTGCCAGCAGTGAATACTGGCCGGCAACTAATGAAAAACTGTTTTTT. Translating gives CASSEYWPATNEKLFF.

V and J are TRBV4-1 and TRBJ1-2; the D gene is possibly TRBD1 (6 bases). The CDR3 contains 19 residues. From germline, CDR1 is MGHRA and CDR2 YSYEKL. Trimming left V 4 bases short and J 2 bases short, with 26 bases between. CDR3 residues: CASSPREGGGLMGNYGYTF. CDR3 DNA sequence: TGCGCCAGCAGCCCCCGCGAGGGAGGGGGATTAATGGGAAACTATGGCTACACCTTC.

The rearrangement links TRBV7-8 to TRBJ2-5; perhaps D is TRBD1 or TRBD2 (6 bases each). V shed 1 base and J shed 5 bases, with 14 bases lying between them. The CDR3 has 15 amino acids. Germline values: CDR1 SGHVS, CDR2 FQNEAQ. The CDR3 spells CASSLVWGARETQYF. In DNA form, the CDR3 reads TGTGCCAGCAGCTTAGTTTGGGGGGCCCGGGAGACCCAGTACTTC.

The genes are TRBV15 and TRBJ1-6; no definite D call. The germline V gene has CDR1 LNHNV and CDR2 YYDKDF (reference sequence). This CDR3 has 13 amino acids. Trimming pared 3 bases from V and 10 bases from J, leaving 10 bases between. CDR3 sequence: CATSSDPKSPLHF. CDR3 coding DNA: TGTGCCACCAGCAGTGATCCCAAGTCACCCCTCCACTTT.

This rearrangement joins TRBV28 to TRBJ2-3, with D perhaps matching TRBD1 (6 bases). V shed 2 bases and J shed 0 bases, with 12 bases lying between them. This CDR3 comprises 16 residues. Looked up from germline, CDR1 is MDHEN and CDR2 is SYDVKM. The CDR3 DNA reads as TGTGCCAGCAGTTTAAGGGGGTTGGCAAGCACAGATACGCAGTATTTT. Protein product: CASSLRGLASTDTQYF.

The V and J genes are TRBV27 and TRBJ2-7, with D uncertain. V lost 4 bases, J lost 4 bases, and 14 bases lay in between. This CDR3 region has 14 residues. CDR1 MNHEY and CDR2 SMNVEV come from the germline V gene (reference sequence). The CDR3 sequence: CASSSYRGGYEQYF. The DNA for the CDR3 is TGTGCCAGCAGTTCTTACCGCGGTGGGTACGAGCAGTACTTC.

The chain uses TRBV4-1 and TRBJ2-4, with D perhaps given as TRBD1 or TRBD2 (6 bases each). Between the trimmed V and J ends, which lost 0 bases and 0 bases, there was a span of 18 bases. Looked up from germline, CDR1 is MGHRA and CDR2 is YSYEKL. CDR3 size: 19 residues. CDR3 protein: CASSQDKSQGTLAKNIQYF. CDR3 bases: TGCGCCAGCAGCCAAGACAAATCCCAGGGGACTCTAGCCAAAAACATTCAGTACTTC.

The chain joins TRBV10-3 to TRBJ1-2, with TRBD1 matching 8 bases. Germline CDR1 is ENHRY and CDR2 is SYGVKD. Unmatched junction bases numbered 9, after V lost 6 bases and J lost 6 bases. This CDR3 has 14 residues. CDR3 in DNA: TGTGCCATCAGCGACAGGGGCGACTTGGATGGCTACACCTTC. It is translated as CAISDRGDLDGYTF.

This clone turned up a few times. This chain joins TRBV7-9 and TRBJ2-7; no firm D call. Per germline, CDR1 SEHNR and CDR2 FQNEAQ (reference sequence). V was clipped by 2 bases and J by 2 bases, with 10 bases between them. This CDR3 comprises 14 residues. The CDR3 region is CASSLLAGPYEQYF. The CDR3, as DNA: TGTGCCAGCAGCTTATTGGCAGGCCCCTACGAGCAGTACTTC.

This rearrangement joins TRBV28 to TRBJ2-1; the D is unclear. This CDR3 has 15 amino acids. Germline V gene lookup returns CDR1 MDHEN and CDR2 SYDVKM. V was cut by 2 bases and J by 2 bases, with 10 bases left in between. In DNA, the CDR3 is TGTGCCAGCAGTTTAGAAGGGCAGCCCTACAATGAGCAGTTCTTC. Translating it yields CASSLEGQPYNEQFF.

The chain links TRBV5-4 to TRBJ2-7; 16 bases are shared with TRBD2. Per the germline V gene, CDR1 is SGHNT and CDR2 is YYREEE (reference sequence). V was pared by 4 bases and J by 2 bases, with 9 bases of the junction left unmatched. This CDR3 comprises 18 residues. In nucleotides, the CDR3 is TGTGCCAGCAGCGCGGGACTAGCGGGAGGGGGGAGAACCTACGAGCAGTACTTC. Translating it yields CASSAGLAGGGRTYEQYF.